A selection of T cell receptor beta chains follows, all from one sample in a study of blood T cell repertoires in COVID-19. The protocol was immunoSEQ multiplex PCR, while the TCRdb copy is restricted to in-frame clones and leaves out a portion. The data show roughly 240,000 clones, about nine tenths seen once. Sequenced sample: PBMCs or T cells enriched from blood (not recorded which). The receptors derive from a woman in her twenties or thirties with acute COVID-19. Both conserved end residues are part of each CDR3. A D gene is named only where the DNA matches it firmly. Clone size is stated in some rows and not others, as once, few, many or a class when expanded.

D gene: TRBD1
clone size: once
V gene: TRBV6-5
J gene: TRBJ1-2
CDR3 length: 14
CDR3 protein: CASRGWDRVYGYTF
CDR3 DNA: TGTGCCAGCAGGGGATGGGACAGGGTCTATGGCTACACCTTC

D gene: -
clone size: -
V gene: TRBV29-1
J gene: TRBJ1-1
CDR3 length: 14
CDR3 protein: CSVEGEGRGTEAFF
CDR3 DNA: TGCAGCGTTGAAGGGGAGGGAAGGGGCACTGAAGCTTTCTTT

D gene: -
clone size: -
V gene: TRBV7-8
J gene: TRBJ1-1
CDR3 length: 12
CDR3 protein: CASSLMPKRAFF
CDR3 DNA: TGTGCCAGCAGCCTCATGCCCAAGAGGGCTTTCTTT

D gene: -
clone size: -
V gene: TRBV28
J gene: TRBJ1-5
CDR3 length: 14
CDR3 protein: CASLTVYSNQPQHF
CDR3 DNA: TGTGCCAGCTTGACAGTTTATAGCAATCAGCCCCAGCATTTT

D gene: -
clone size: -
V gene: TRBV5-8
J gene: TRBJ1-4
CDR3 length: 16
CDR3 protein: CASSLGGRTMGEKLFF
CDR3 DNA: TGTGCCAGCAGCTTGGGCGGTAGGACAATGGGTGAAAAACTGTTTTTT

D gene: -
clone size: -
V gene: TRBV7-2
J gene: TRBJ1-2
CDR3 length: 13
CDR3 protein: CASSLAREYGYTF
CDR3 DNA: TGTGCCAGCAGCTTAGCACGGGAGTATGGCTACACCTTC

D gene: -
clone size: -
V gene: TRBV7-9
J gene: TRBJ1-2
CDR3 length: 11
CDR3 protein: CASSQRTVYTF
CDR3 DNA: TGTGCCAGCAGCCAGAGGACAGTCTACACCTTC

D gene: -
clone size: -
V gene: TRBV15
J gene: TRBJ2-1
CDR3 length: 15
CDR3 protein: CATSRDLGQYNEQFF
CDR3 DNA: TGTGCCACCAGCAGAGATTTAGGACAGTACAATGAGCAGTTCTTC

D gene: -
clone size: few
V gene: TRBV30
J gene: TRBJ1-6
CDR3 length: 14
CDR3 protein: CAWSEGVVNSPLHF
CDR3 DNA: TGTGCCTGGAGTGAAGGGGTTGTGAATTCACCCCTCCACTTT

D gene: TRBD1
clone size: -
V gene: TRBV4-1
J gene: TRBJ1-2
CDR3 length: 14
CDR3 protein: CASTLEDRAEGYTF
CDR3 DNA: TGCGCCAGCACCCTAGAGGACAGGGCGGAAGGCTACACCTTC

D gene: -
clone size: -
V gene: TRBV11-2
J gene: TRBJ2-5
CDR3 length: 15
CDR3 protein: CASSLDELAPETQYF
CDR3 DNA: TGTGCCAGCAGCTTAGATGAGCTAGCGCCAGAGACCCAGTACTTC